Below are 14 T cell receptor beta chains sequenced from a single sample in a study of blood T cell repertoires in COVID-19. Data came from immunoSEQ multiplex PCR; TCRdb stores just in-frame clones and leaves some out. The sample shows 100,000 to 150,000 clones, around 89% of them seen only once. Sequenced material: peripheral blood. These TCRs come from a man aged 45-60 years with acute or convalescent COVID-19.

Here the CDR3 DNA reads TGTGCCAGTAGACGGGGGTCTGGAAACACCATATATTTT. It specifies CASRRGSGNTIYF. This chain links TRBV19 with TRBJ1-3; possibly TRBD1 for D (5 bases). This CDR3 region has 13 residues. Trimming removed 6 bases from V and 1 base from J, with 7 bases in between. The germline V gene has CDR1 LNHDA and CDR2 SQIVND (reference sequence).

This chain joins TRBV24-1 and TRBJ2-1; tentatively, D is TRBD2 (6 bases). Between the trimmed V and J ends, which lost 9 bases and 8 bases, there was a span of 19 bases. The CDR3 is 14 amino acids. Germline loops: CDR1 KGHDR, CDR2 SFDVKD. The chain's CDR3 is CATPRGLTVHEQFF. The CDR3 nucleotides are TGTGCCACCCCCCGGGGACTCACCGTCCATGAGCAGTTCTTC.

The CDR3 nucleotides are TGTGCCAGCAGCCCGACAGGGTCGAACACCGGGGAGCTGTTTTTT. This codes for CASSPTGSNTGELFF. The chain combines TRBV2 with TRBJ2-2, with 7 bases that match TRBD1. The CDR3 sequence is 15 residues long. The germline V gene encodes CDR1 SNHLY and CDR2 FYNNEI. V dropped 6 bases and J dropped 0; count of bases not matched to a gene: 4.

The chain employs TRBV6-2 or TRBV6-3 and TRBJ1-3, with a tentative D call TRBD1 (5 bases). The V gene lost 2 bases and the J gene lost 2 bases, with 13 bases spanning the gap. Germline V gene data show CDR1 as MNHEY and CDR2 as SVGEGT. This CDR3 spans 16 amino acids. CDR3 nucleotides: TGTGCCAGCAGTTACGGTACCTCGGGGGCTGGAAACACCATATATTTT. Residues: CASSYGTSGAGNTIYF.

The CDR3 sequence is CASSIGQTEAFF. The CDR3 nucleotides are TGTGCCAGTAGTATAGGGCAGACTGAAGCTTTCTTT. The V and J genes are TRBV19 and TRBJ1-1, with D unresolved. The V and J ends lost 1 base and 5 bases respectively, with 5 bases between them. Germline loops: CDR1 LNHDA, CDR2 SQIVND (reference sequence). CDR3 length equals 12 residues.

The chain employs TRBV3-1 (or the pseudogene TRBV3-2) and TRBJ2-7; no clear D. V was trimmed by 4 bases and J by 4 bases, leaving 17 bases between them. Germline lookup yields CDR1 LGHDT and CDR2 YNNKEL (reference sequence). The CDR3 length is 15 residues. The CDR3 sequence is CASSPRLVVRYEQYF. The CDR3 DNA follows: TGTGCCAGCAGCCCCAGACTGGTGGTTCGGTACGAGCAGTACTTC.

CDR3 sequence: CASSPRVPEAFF. In DNA, the CDR3 is TGTGCCAGTAGTCCCCGGGTCCCTGAAGCTTTCTTT. The chain joins TRBV19 to TRBJ1-1; no firm D call. Trimming left V 5 bases short and J 6 bases short, with 10 bases between. The CDR3 is 12 amino acids. The V gene's germline CDR1 is LNHDA and CDR2 SQIVND (reference sequence).

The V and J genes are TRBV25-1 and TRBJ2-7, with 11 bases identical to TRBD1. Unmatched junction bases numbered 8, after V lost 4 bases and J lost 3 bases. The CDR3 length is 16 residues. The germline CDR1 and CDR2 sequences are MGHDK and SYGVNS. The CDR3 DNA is TGTGCCAGCAGTGGCCCTGGGACAGGGGGGTTCTACGAGCAGTACTTC. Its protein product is CASSGPGTGGFYEQYF.

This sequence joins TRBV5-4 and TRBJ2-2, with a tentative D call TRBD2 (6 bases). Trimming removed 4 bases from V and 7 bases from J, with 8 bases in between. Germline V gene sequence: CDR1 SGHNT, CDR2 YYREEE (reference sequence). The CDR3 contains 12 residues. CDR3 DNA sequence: TGTGCCAGCAGCCAGCGGGTCGGGGAGCTGTTTTTT. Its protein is CASSQRVGELFF.

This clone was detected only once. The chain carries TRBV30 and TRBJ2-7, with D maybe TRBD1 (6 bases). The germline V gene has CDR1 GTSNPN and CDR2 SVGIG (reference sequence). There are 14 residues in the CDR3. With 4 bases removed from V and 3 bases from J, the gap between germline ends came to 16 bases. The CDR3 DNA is TGTGCCTGGAAACCGCAGGGGACCAACTACGAGCAGTACTTC. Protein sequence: CAWKPQGTNYEQYF.

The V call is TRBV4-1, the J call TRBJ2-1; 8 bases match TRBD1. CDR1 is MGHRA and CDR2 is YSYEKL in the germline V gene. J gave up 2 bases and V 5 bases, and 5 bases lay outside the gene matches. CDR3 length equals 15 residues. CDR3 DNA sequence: TGCGCCAGCAGCTATGGACAGGGAGCCTACAATGAGCAGTTCTTC. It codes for CASSYGQGAYNEQFF.

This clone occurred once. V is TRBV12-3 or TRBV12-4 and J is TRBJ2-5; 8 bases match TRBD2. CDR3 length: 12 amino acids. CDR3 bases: TGTGCGAGCGGGAGTGGAGGTGAGACCCAGTACTTC. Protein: CASGSGGETQYF.

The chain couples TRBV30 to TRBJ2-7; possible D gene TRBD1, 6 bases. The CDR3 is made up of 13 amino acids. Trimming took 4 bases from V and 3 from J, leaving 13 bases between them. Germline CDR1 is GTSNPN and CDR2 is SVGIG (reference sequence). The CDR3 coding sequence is TGTGCCTGGACCCAACAGGGTTACTACGAGCAGTACTTC. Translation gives CAWTQQGYYEQYF.

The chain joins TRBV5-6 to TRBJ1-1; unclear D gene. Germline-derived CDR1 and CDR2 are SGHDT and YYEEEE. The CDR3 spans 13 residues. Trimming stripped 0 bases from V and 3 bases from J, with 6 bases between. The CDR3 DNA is TGTGCCAGCAGCTTGGTGAGGGACACTGAAGCTTTCTTT. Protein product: CASSLVRDTEAFF.